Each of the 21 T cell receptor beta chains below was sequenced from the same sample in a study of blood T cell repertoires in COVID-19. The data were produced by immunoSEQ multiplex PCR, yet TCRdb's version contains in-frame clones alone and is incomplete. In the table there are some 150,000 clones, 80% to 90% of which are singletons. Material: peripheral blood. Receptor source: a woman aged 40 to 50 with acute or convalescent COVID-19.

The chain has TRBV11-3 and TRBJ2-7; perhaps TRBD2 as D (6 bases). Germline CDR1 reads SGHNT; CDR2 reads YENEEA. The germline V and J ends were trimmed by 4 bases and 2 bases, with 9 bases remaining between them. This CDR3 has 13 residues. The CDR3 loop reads CASSSGVTYEQYF. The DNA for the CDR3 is TGTGCCAGCAGCTCGGGGGTCACCTACGAGCAGTACTTC.

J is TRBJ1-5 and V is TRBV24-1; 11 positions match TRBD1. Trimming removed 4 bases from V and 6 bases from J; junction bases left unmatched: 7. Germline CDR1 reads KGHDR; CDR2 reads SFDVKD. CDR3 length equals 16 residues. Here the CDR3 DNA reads TGTGCCACCAGTGACCCGGGACAGGGGGAAACTCAGCCCCAGCATTTT. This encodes CATSDPGQGETQPQHF.

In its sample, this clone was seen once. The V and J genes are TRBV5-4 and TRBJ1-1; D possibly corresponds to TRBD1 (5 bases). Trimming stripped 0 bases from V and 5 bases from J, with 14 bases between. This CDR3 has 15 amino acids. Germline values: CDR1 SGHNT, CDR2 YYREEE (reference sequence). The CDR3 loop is CASSLGWGVRTEAFF. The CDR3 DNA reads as TGTGCCAGCAGCTTGGGGTGGGGGGTGAGGACTGAAGCTTTCTTT.

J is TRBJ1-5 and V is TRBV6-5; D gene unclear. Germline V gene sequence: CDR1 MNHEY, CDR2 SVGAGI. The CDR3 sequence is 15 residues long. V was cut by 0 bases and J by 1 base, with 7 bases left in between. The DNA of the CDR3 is TGTGCCAGCAGTTACTCGAGCGGGAGCAATCAGCCCCAGCATTTT. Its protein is CASSYSSGSNQPQHF.

CDR3: CASRLAIAAYNEQFF. In nucleotides, the CDR3 is TGTGCCAGCAGATTAGCAATTGCCGCCTACAATGAGCAGTTCTTC. The chain recombines TRBV6-5 with TRBJ2-1; D is unclear. The V and J ends lost 6 bases and 2 bases respectively, with 14 bases between them. Germline V lookup: CDR1 MNHEY, CDR2 SVGAGI. The CDR3 covers 15 residues.

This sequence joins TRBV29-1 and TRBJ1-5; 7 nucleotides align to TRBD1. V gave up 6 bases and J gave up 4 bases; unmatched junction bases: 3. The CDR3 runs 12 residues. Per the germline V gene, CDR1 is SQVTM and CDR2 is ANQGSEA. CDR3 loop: CSVGQANQPQHF. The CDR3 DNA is TGCAGCGTAGGACAGGCGAATCAGCCCCAGCATTTT.

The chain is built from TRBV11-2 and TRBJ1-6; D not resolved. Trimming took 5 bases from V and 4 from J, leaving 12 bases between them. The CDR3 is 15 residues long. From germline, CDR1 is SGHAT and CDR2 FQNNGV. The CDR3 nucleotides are TGTGCCAGCAGCAGCACCGGGAGATATAATTCACCCCTCCACTTT. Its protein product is CASSSTGRYNSPLHF.

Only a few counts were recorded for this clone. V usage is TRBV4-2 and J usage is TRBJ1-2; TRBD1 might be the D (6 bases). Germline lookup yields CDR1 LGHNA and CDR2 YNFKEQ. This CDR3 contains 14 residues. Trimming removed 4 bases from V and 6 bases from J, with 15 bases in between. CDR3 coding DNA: TGTGCCAGCAGCCCGGGGGCGGGGGGCGATGGCTACACCTTC. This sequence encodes CASSPGAGGDGYTF.

CDR3 in DNA: TGTGCCAGCAGTCGACAGGGGATAGATACGCAGTATTTT. Its translation: CASSRQGIDTQYF. V is TRBV6-6 and J is TRBJ2-3; 8 bases map to TRBD1. The germline V gene has CDR1 MNHNY and CDR2 SVGAGI (reference sequence). Losses at the gene ends were 5 bases for V and 5 bases for J; bases not matched to a gene: 3. The CDR3 runs to 13 residues.

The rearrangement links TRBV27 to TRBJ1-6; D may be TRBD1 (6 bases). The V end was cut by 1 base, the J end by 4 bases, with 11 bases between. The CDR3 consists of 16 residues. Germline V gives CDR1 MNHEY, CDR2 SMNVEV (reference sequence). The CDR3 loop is CASSLYWTEYNSPLHF. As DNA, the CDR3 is TGTGCCAGCAGTTTATACTGGACAGAATATAATTCACCCCTCCACTTT.

CDR3 protein: CASGFYQPQHF. CDR3 bases: TGTGCTAGTGGTTTCTATCAGCCCCAGCATTTT. This chain uses TRBV12-5 with TRBJ1-5; D unresolved. CDR3 length: 11 amino acids. V shed 3 bases and J shed 5 bases, with 2 bases lying between them. Germline V gives CDR1 LGHNT, CDR2 FRNRAP. Based on the CDR3 plus reference TRBV12-5 and TRBJ1-5, the full variable domain is DARVTQTPRHKVTEMGQEVTMRCQPILGHNTVFWYRQTMMQGLELLAYFRNRAPLDDSGMPKDRFSAEMPDATLATLKIQPSEPRDSAVYFCASGFYQPQHFGDGTRLSIL.

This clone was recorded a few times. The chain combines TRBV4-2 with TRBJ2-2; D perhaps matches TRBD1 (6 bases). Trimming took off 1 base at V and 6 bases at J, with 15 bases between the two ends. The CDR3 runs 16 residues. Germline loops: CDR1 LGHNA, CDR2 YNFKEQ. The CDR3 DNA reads TGTGCCAGCAGCCAAGTCCTTAGGGGGAAGCCCGGGGAGCTGTTTTTT. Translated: CASSQVLRGKPGELFF.

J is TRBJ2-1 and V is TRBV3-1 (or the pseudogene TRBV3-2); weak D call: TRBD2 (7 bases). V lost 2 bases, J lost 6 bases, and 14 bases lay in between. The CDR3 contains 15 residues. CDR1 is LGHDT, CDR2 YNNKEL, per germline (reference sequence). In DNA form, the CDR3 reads TGTGCCAGCAGCCAAATCGGGGGGCCTGGCAATGAGCAGTTCTTC. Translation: CASSQIGGPGNEQFF.

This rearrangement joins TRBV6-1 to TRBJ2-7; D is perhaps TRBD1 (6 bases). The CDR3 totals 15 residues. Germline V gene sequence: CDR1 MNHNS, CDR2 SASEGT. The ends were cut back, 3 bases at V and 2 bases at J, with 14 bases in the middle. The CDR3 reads CASSEGAGDPYEQYF. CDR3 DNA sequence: TGTGCCAGCAGTGAGGGAGCAGGGGATCCCTACGAGCAGTACTTC.

CDR3 region: CASSLASGRPDTQYF. The CDR3 coding sequence is TGTGCCAGCAGCTTAGCTAGCGGGAGGCCAGATACGCAGTATTTT. The rearrangement uses TRBV7-6 and TRBJ2-3, with 10 bases lining up with TRBD2. The CDR3 length is 15 residues. After removal of 0 bases from V and 4 bases from J, the junction contained 1 base not matched to a gene. Germline V CDR1 and CDR2: SGHVS, FNYEAQ. Full variable domain (outside the CDR3, taken from reference TRBV7-6 and TRBJ2-3): GAGVSQSPRYKVTKRGQDVALRCDPISGHVSLYWYRQALGQGPEFLTYFNYEAQQDKSGLPNDRFSAERPEGSISTLTIQRTEQRDSAMYRCASSLASGRPDTQYFGPGTRLTVL.

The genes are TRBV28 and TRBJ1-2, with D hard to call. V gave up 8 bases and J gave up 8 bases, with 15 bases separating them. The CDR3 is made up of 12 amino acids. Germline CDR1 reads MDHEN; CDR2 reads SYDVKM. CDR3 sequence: CASERLPKGYTF. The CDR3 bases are TGTGCCAGCGAAAGACTGCCAAAAGGCTACACCTTC.

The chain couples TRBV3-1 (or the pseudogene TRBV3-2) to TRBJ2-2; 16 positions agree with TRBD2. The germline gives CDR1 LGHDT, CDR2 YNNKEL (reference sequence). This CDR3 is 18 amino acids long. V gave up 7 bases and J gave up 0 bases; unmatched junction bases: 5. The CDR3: CASTTGTSGGANTGELFF. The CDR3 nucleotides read TGTGCCAGCACTACAGGGACTAGCGGGGGGGCGAACACCGGGGAGCTGTTTTTT.

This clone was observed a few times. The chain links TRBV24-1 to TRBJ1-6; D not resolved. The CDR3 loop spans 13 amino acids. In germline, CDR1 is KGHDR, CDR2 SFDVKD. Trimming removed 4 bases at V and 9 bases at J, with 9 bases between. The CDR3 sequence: CATSESEISPLHF. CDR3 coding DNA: TGTGCCACCAGTGAGTCGGAGATTTCACCCCTCCACTTT.

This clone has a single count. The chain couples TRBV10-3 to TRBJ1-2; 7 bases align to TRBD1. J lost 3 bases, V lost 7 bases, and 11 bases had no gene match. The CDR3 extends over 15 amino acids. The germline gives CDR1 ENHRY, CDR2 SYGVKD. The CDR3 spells CAIIEATGEDYGYTF. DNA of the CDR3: TGTGCCATCATAGAAGCCACAGGGGAGGACTATGGCTACACCTTC.

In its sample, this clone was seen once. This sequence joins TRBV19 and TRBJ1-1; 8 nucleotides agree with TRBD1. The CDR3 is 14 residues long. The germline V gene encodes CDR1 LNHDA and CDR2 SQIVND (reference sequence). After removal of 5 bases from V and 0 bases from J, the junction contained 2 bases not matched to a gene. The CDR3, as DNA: TGTGCCAGTAGTTCACAGGGGGTGAACACTGAAGCTTTCTTT. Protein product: CASSSQGVNTEAFF. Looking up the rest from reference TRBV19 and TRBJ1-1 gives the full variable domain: DGGITQSPKYLFRKEGQNVTLSCEQNLNHDAMYWYRQDPGQGLRLIYYSQIVNDFQKGDIAEGYSVSREKKESFPLTVTSAQKNPTAFYLCASSSQGVNTEAFFGQGTRLTVV.

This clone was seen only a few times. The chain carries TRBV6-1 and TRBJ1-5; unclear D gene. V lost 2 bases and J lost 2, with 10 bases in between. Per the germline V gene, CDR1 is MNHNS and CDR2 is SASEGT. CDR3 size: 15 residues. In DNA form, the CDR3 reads TGTGCCAGCAGTGAATCGGGGTCGGGCAATCAGCCCCAGCATTTT. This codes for CASSESGSGNQPQHF.